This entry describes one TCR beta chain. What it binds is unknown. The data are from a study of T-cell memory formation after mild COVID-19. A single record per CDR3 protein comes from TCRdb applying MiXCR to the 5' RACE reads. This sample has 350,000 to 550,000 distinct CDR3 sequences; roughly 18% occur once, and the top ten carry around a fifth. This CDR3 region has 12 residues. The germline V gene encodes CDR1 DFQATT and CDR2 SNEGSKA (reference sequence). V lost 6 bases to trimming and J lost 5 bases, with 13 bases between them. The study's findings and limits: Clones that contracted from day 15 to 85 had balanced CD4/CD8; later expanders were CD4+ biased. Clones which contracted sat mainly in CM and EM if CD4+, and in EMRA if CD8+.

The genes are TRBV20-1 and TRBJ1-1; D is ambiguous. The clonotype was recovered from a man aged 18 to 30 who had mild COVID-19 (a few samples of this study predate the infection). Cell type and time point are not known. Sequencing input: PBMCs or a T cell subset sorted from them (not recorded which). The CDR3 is CSAPDGKTEAFF. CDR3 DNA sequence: TGCAGTGCCCCGGATGGTAAGACTGAAGCTTTCTTT.